The clone carrying this T cell receptor beta chain occurred a few times. V was clipped by 2 bases and J by 9 bases; unmatched bases: 5. Germline loops: CDR1 SNHLY, CDR2 FYNNEI. The CDR3 sequence is 14 residues long. These data belong to a study of blood T cell repertoires in COVID-19. Study at large: The cDNA or gDNA used as material had been derived from T cells, B-cell-depleted T cells, or PBMCs.

Some clones are missing from TCRdb's copy, which holds only in-frame ones; the method was immunoSEQ multiplex PCR. This sample has about 120,000 clones, with about 84% found just once. The sample comprised peripheral blood. The chain joins TRBV2 to TRBJ1-3, with TRBD1 identical over 9 bases. The origin of this receptor is a man in his sixties with acute or convalescent COVID-19. CDR3 nucleotides: TGTGCCAGCAGTGAAATGGGACAGGGAGGCACCATATATTTT. Translating it yields CASSEMGQGGTIYF.